These 24 T cell receptor beta chains were sequenced from one sample in a study of cytomegalovirus exposure and HLA in healthy donors listed by TCRdb under 2017. Libraries were prepared through the immunoSEQ multiplex PCR assay. TCRdb obtained this table from immuneACCESS and retained in-frame rearrangements with V and J assigned. These tables miss some clones; where compared with another copy, unresolved V genes account for less than half of the shortfall, and the remainder is unexplained. The sample includes 200,000 to 250,000 clones, with 87% observed a single time. The ten largest account for approximately 12% of the sample. Sequenced input: PBMCs. These receptors were collected from a man younger than 35 in good health and CMV-seropositive.

In DNA, the CDR3 is TGTGCCAGCAGGCTAGAATTCTACGAGCAGTACTTC. Translated: CASRLEFYEQYF. The rearrangement uses TRBV2 and TRBJ2-7; D not resolved. This CDR3 spans 12 amino acids. Germline CDR1 and CDR2: SNHLY and FYNNEI. V was trimmed by 6 bases and J by 3 bases, leaving 9 bases between them.

This sequence joins TRBV29-1 and TRBJ2-3; 8 positions match TRBD2. Looked up from germline, CDR1 is SQVTM and CDR2 is ANQGSEA. Trimming took 5 bases from V and 4 from J; bases not matched to a gene: 5. CDR3 size: 13 residues. DNA for the CDR3: TGCAGCGTTCCCGGGAGGGCCGCAGATACGCAGTATTTT. Translation gives CSVPGRAADTQYF.

The chain employs TRBV18 and TRBJ2-7, with D unresolved. Trimming took 3 bases from V and 5 from J, leaving 20 bases between them. Germline V lookup: CDR1 KGHSH, CDR2 LQKENI. The length of the CDR3 is 16 residues. In nucleotides, the CDR3 is TGTGCCAGCTCACCCATCAACTACGGGTTTGCCGACGAGCAGTACTTC. As protein: CASSPINYGFADEQYF.

To note about this clone: Germline and junction disagree at one end, which may indicate a read error. The rearrangement joins TRBV6-5 to TRBJ2-5, with TRBD2 matching over 7 bases. The CDR3 extends over 15 amino acids. Germline V gene sequence: CDR1 MNHEY, CDR2 SVGAGI. The CDR3 DNA follows: TGTGCCAGCAAGGGGCTGTGGGAGGGCCAACAGACCCAGTACTTC. Residues: CASKGLWEGQQTQYF.

The CDR3 region is CASSVGGQGSFYEQYF. For the CDR3, the DNA is TGTGCCAGCAGCGTAGGGGGCCAGGGGTCATTCTACGAGCAGTACTTC. This chain links TRBV27 with TRBJ2-7; TRBD1 matches 7 bases. The CDR3 is 16 residues long. Germline V lookup: CDR1 MNHEY, CDR2 SMNVEV (reference sequence). Losses at the gene ends were 6 bases for V and 3 bases for J; bases not matched to a gene: 14.

The chain links TRBV30 to TRBJ2-5; possibly TRBD2 for D (6 bases). The V gene's germline CDR1 is GTSNPN and CDR2 SVGIG (reference sequence). V was clipped by 0 bases and J by 1 base, with 9 bases between them. The CDR3 consists of 14 residues. CDR3 DNA sequence: TGTGCCTGGAGTGTAACGGGAGCCCAAGAGACCCAGTACTTC. Encoded protein: CAWSVTGAQETQYF.

For this clone: The identical CDR3 is also encoded by other nucleotide sequences in the sample. V is TRBV18 and J is TRBJ2-7; D is undetermined. Germline V gives CDR1 KGHSH, CDR2 LQKENI. V lost 3 bases, J lost 2 bases, and 8 bases lay in between. The CDR3 consists of 13 residues. The DNA of the CDR3 is TGTGCCAGCTCACCGACGGGCCCCTACGAGCAGTACTTC. This translates into CASSPTGPYEQYF. Using reference TRBV18 and TRBJ2-7 for the parts outside the CDR3, the full variable domain is NAGVMQNPRHLVRRRGQEARLRCSPMKGHSHVYWYRQLPEEGLKFMVYLQKENIIDESGMPKERFSAEFPKEGPSILRIQQVVRGDSAAYFCASSPTGPYEQYFGPGTRLTVT.

The chain couples TRBV7-8 to TRBJ2-3; D might be TRBD1 or TRBD2, each matching 5 bases. V lost 6 bases, J lost 2 bases, and 21 bases lay in between. CDR3 length: 17 amino acids. CDR1 and CDR2 (germline): SGHVS, FQNEAQ. The CDR3 spells CASSPSGWGHSTDTQYF. CDR3 bases: TGTGCCAGCAGTCCAAGCGGCTGGGGCCACTCCACAGATACGCAGTATTTT.

The rearrangement links TRBV5-6 to TRBJ2-7; the D is unclear. The V gene's germline CDR1 is SGHDT and CDR2 YYEEEE. The CDR3 covers 12 residues. The germline V and J ends were trimmed by 1 base and 3 bases, with 5 bases remaining between them. CDR3: CASSLIDYEQYF. The CDR3 nucleotides are TGTGCCAGCAGCTTGATCGACTACGAGCAGTACTTC. Complete variable domain (other parts from reference TRBV5-6 and TRBJ2-7): DAGVTQSPTHLIKTRGQQVTLRCSPKSGHDTVSWYQQALGQGPQFIFQYYEEEERQRGNFPDRFSGHQFPNYSSELNVNALLLGDSALYLCASSLIDYEQYFGPGTRLTVT.

J is TRBJ2-3 and V is TRBV9; perhaps TRBD1 as D (6 bases). V was pared by 3 bases and J by 4 bases, with 12 bases between. Per the germline V gene, CDR1 is SGDLS and CDR2 is YYNGEE. CDR3 length: 14 amino acids. The CDR3 DNA follows: TGTGCCAGCAGCGACCCAACAGGGTCAGATACGCAGTATTTT. Its protein product is CASSDPTGSDTQYF.

This sequence joins TRBV5-6 and TRBJ1-2, with D tentatively TRBD1 (5 bases). With 4 bases removed from V and 8 bases from J, the gap between germline ends came to 18 bases. CDR3 size: 14 residues. Germline CDR1 reads SGHDT; CDR2 reads YYEEEE. The CDR3 spells CASSPYSRDGGYTF. The CDR3, as DNA: TGTGCCAGCAGCCCCTATAGCAGGGACGGGGGCTACACCTTC.

V and J are TRBV6-1 and TRBJ1-2, with a weak D call TRBD1 (5 bases). This CDR3 spans 13 amino acids. V lost 2 bases and J lost 7, with 11 bases in between. Per germline, CDR1 MNHNS and CDR2 SASEGT. CDR3 loop: CASSEKGDSGYTF. The CDR3 bases are TGTGCCAGCAGTGAAAAAGGGGATAGTGGCTACACCTTC.

The chain employs TRBV4-1 and TRBJ1-3; D not certain. Trimming took 1 base from V and 2 from J, leaving 15 bases between them. This CDR3 region has 17 residues. Germline CDR1 is MGHRA and CDR2 is YSYEKL. The CDR3 nucleotides read TGCGCCAGCAGCCAAGTGACCGTCGAAGCTCCTGGAAACACCATATATTTT. Translation: CASSQVTVEAPGNTIYF.

The chain recombines TRBV5-1 with TRBJ1-1; D call uncertain. CDR3 length: 15 amino acids. V was pared by 4 bases and J by 6 bases, with 19 bases between. Germline CDR1 and CDR2: SGHRS and YFSETQ. CDR3 sequence reads: CASSLSPLGIAEAFF. The CDR3 nucleotides read TGCGCCAGCAGCCTTTCACCACTTGGGATCGCTGAAGCTTTCTTT.

V and J are TRBV27 and TRBJ2-4; D possibly corresponds to TRBD2 (5 bases). Germline V gene lookup returns CDR1 MNHEY and CDR2 SMNVEV (reference sequence). V was shortened by 5 bases and J by 2 bases, with 7 bases between the two germline ends. This CDR3 comprises 13 residues. The chain's CDR3 is CASSAGPKNIQYF. As DNA, the CDR3 is TGTGCCAGCAGTGCGGGCCCCAAAAACATTCAGTACTTC.

The chain joins TRBV6-5 to TRBJ1-1; no clear D. The germline V gene has CDR1 MNHEY and CDR2 SVGAGI. V was pared by 2 bases and J by 0 bases, with 10 bases between. The CDR3 runs 15 residues. In DNA form, the CDR3 reads TGTGCCAGCAGTTACCGCGCGGCCATGAACACTGAAGCTTTCTTT. Its protein is CASSYRAAMNTEAFF.

The rearrangement uses TRBV28 and TRBJ2-7; D remains unclear. This CDR3 region has 15 residues. Trimming left V 4 bases short and J 0 bases short, with 13 bases between. From germline, CDR1 is MDHEN and CDR2 SYDVKM. DNA for the CDR3: TGTGCCAGCAGTTATCAGCCAGGCCTCTCCTACGAGCAGTACTTC. Protein: CASSYQPGLSYEQYF.

V gene TRBV5-1 combines with J gene TRBJ2-7; no clear D. The CDR3 sequence is 13 residues long. V lost 4 bases and J 6 bases, leaving 14 bases between the germline ends. Germline loops: CDR1 SGHRS, CDR2 YFSETQ. CDR3 nucleotides: TGCGCCAGCAGCCGGGCAGACACGTTCGAGCAGTACTTC. Protein sequence: CASSRADTFEQYF.

The rearrangement joins TRBV2 to TRBJ1-2; TRBD1 matches at 7 bases. The germline V gene has CDR1 SNHLY and CDR2 FYNNEI. The CDR3 has 14 amino acids. Unmatched junction bases numbered 4, after V lost 2 bases and J lost 4 bases. The CDR3 here is CASSEYAGGYGYTF. DNA of the CDR3: TGTGCCAGCAGTGAATACGCAGGGGGCTATGGCTACACCTTC.

V usage is TRBV19 and J usage is TRBJ1-2; D remains ambiguous. V lost 3 bases, J lost 6 bases, and 11 bases lay in between. The CDR3 spans 13 residues. The germline V gene encodes CDR1 LNHDA and CDR2 SQIVND (reference sequence). CDR3 sequence reads: CASSIPGANGYTF. The CDR3 DNA sequence: TGTGCCAGTAGTATTCCGGGAGCGAATGGCTACACCTTC.

The rearrangement uses TRBV2 and TRBJ2-1; no definite D call. Trimming left V 3 bases short and J 0 bases short, with 9 bases between. Germline CDR1 SNHLY, CDR2 FYNNEI. The CDR3 consists of 15 residues. In DNA form, the CDR3 reads TGTGCCAGCAGTGAGACGGAGAGCTCCTACAATGAGCAGTTCTTC. This encodes CASSETESSYNEQFF.

This chain joins TRBV9 and TRBJ2-4; D gene unclear. Trimming left V 4 bases short and J 5 bases short, with 13 bases between. The length of the CDR3 is 14 residues. The germline V gene has CDR1 SGDLS and CDR2 YYNGEE. The CDR3 loop reads CASSRDFDENIQYF. The CDR3 DNA reads TGTGCCAGCAGCCGCGACTTTGACGAAAACATTCAGTACTTC.

V usage is TRBV5-1 and J usage is TRBJ2-7, with 7 bases aligning to TRBD2. Germline-derived CDR1 and CDR2 are SGHRS and YFSETQ. Trimming cost V 4 bases and J 4 bases; bases outside gene matches: 2. This CDR3 region has 12 residues. The CDR3 DNA reads as TGCGCCAGCAGCCAGCGGGGTTACGAGCAGTACTTC. The encoded protein is CASSQRGYEQYF. Variable domain in full (rest from reference TRBV5-1 and TRBJ2-7): KAGVTQTPRYLIKTRGQQVTLSCSPISGHRSVSWYQQTPGQGLQFLFEYFSETQRNKGNFPGRFSGRQFSNSRSEMNVSTLELGDSALYLCASSQRGYEQYFGPGTRLTVT.

The V call is TRBV5-1, the J call TRBJ1-1; possible D gene TRBD1, 5 bases. Trimming removed 7 bases at V and 2 bases at J, with 12 bases between. The CDR3 contains 13 residues. From germline, CDR1 is SGHRS and CDR2 YFSETQ. CDR3 nucleotide sequence: TGCGCCAGCGCTCAGGGATTAAACACTGAAGCTTTCTTT. Residues: CASAQGLNTEAFF.